The next 28 T cell receptor delta chains were all read from a single sample in a study of gamma-delta chains in newborns, infants, children. TCRdb reprocessed the reads through CATT. The sample lists several thousand delta-chain clones, 3% to 4% occurring once. Sequencing was done on a sample of blood. The source is a child who was a newborn, infant or young child, either healthy, febrile or measles-vaccinated (not recorded which).

Comment on this clone: At residue 11, the DNA translation does not agree with TCRdb's protein; the protein displayed here is the one encoded by the DNA. The chain carries TRDV2 and TRDJ3; 8 bases match TRDD3. CDR3 length: 17 residues. Germline lookup yields CDR1 GEAIGNYY and CDR2 EKD. V shed 0 bases, J shed 9 bases, and the junction held 9 bases outside the gene matches. CDR3 nucleotides: TGTGCCTGTGACACCGTGGGATACGCGGGAGGCACCCGACAGATGTTTTTC. This codes for CACDTVGYAGGTRQMFF.

Remarks on this clone: A read error is likely here: a far larger clone is one base away. This specimen includes other DNA sequences encoding the same CDR3. The chain has TRDV2 and TRDJ3, with 10 bases that match TRDD3. Germline values: CDR1 GEAIGNYY, CDR2 EKD. The CDR3 runs to 18 residues. With V trimmed by 0 bases and J by 1 base, 2 bases remained unmatched. The CDR3 nucleotides read TGTGCCTGTGACACCGCTGGGGGATATTCCTGGGACACCCGACAGATGTTTTTC. This sequence encodes CACDTAGGYSWDTRQMFF.

This clone was observed a handful of times. TCRdb shows a much larger clone's protein in place of this DNA's translation, and the two differ at residue 5, likely through a read error; the protein shown is translated from the DNA. The chain carries TRDV2 and TRDJ3; 8 bases fit TRDD3. Germline-derived CDR1 and CDR2 are GEAIGNYY and EKD. J gave up 0 bases and V 3 bases, and 6 bases lay outside the gene matches. This CDR3 spans 18 amino acids. CDR3 amino acids: CACDAVWGSSWDTRQMFF. Written as DNA, the CDR3 is TGTGCCTGTGACGCCGTCTGGGGGAGCTCCTGGGACACCCGACAGATGTTTTTC.

As to this clone: This DNA translates differently at residue 5 from the TCRdb protein, which is that of a much larger clone; a read error is likely, and the protein shown is the DNA's own translation. The V call is TRDV2, the J call TRDJ3; TRDD3 matches 8 bases. This CDR3 region has 16 residues. CDR1 GEAIGNYY and CDR2 EKD come from the germline V gene. The V gene end was trimmed by 3 bases and the J gene end by 3 bases; junction bases not matched to a gene: 3. The CDR3 loop is CACDAGGYWDTRQMFF. The CDR3 DNA sequence: TGTGCCTGTGACGCCGGGGGATACTGGGACACCCGACAGATGTTTTTC.

As concerns this clone: This may come from a read error, since a much larger clone is one base off. The chain couples TRDV2 to TRDJ3; 10 positions match TRDD3. Germline lookup yields CDR1 GEAIGNYY and CDR2 EKD. CDR3 length equals 19 residues. After removal of 2 bases from V and 0 bases from J, the junction contained 6 bases not matched to a gene. The CDR3 region is CACDKVLGDGSWDTRQMFF. In DNA, the CDR3 is TGTGCCTGTGACAAAGTACTGGGGGATGGCTCCTGGGACACCCGACAGATGTTTTTC.

The V and J genes are TRDV2 and TRDJ2; 10 bases match TRDD3. The CDR3 has 17 amino acids. Germline V gene data show CDR1 as GEAIGNYY and CDR2 as EKD. The ends lost 1 base at V and 3 bases at J; junction bases unmatched: 7. The CDR3 bases are TGTGCCTGTGACACGTTGGGGGATACTTCCCTGACAGCACAACTCTTCTTT. Translated, it gives CACDTLGDTSLTAQLFF.

A remark on this clone: A far larger clone is off by one base, so a read error is likely. The CDR3 region is CACDPVLGDTWDTRQMFF. CDR3 in DNA: TGTGCCTGTGACCCCGTACTGGGGGATACCTGGGACACCCGACAGATGTTTTTC. V and J are TRDV2 and TRDJ3, with 11 bases aligning to TRDD3. Germline V lookup: CDR1 GEAIGNYY, CDR2 EKD. V gave up 3 bases and J gave up 2 bases; unmatched junction bases: 5. The length of the CDR3 is 18 residues.

Points on this clone: A read error may account for a junction end that differs from germline. The chain recombines TRDV2 with TRDJ3; 7 nucleotides match TRDD3. From germline, CDR1 is GEAIGNYY and CDR2 EKD. This CDR3 is 18 amino acids long. CDR3 nucleotide sequence: TGTGCCTGTGACGCCTGGGGGCAAAACACCTGGGACACCCGACAGGTGTTTTTC. Translating it yields CACDAWGQNTWDTRQVFF.

This clone has more than one count but fewer than ten. The CDR3 here is CACDTPTGGYPSSWDTRQMFF. Written as DNA, the CDR3 is TGTGCCTGTGACACCCCTACTGGGGGGTACCCTAGCTCCTGGGACACCCGACAGATGTTTTTC. V is TRDV2 and J is TRDJ3, with 8 positions matching TRDD3. Trimming cost V 0 bases and J 0 bases; bases outside gene matches: 12. CDR1 is GEAIGNYY and CDR2 is EKD in the germline V gene. The length of the CDR3 is 21 residues.

This clone was counted between two and nine times. This sequence may be a read error, since a much larger clone differs from it by one base. The V and J genes are TRDV2 and TRDJ3; 9 nucleotides match TRDD3. Per the germline V gene, CDR1 is GEAIGNYY and CDR2 is EKD. The CDR3 extends over 15 amino acids. With V trimmed by 3 bases and J by 9 bases, 5 bases remained unmatched. The CDR3, as DNA: TGTGCCTGTGACTGGGGATACGGGGGCACCCGACAGATGTTTTTC. Its protein is CACDWGYGGTRQMFF.

This clone was seen only a few times. A much larger clone differs by one base, so this may be a read error. Distinct nucleotide sequences in the sample also encode this CDR3. The genes are TRDV2 and TRDJ2, with 8 bases that match TRDD3. The CDR3 is 18 amino acids. Germline V gene data show CDR1 as GEAIGNYY and CDR2 as EKD. V trimming: 3 bases; J trimming: 2 bases; junction bases outside the gene matches: 13. CDR3 loop: CACDPVRWGTPLTAQLFF. The CDR3 DNA reads TGTGCCTGTGACCCGGTTCGCTGGGGGACCCCCTTGACAGCACAACTCTTCTTT.

This clone was picked up a small number of times. TCRdb's entry gives the protein of a much larger clone, which mismatches this DNA's translation at residue 9, likely from a read error; the protein reported here is translated from the DNA. V is TRDV2 and J is TRDJ3, with TRDD3 matching 7 bases. The V segment lost 1 base and the J segment 0 bases; nucleotides outside the gene matches: 5. The CDR3 covers 18 residues. In germline, CDR1 is GEAIGNYY, CDR2 EKD. CDR3 nucleotides: TGTGCCTGTGACACTGGGGGACCCCTCTCCTGGGACACCCGACAGATGTTTTTC. Amino acid sequence: CACDTGGPLSWDTRQMFF.

The chain links TRDV3 to TRDJ1; TRDD3 agrees at 12 bases. Germline-derived CDR1 and CDR2 are TVYSNPD and GDNSRS (reference sequence). Trimming cost V 1 base and J 1 base; bases outside gene matches: 19. The CDR3 runs 20 residues. CDR3 coding DNA: TGTGCCTTTAAGGGGTCTTCCTACTGGGGGATACCGGACGTCACCGATAAACTCATCTTT. As protein: CAFKGSSYWGIPDVTDKLIF.

This clone was seen a handful of times. This sequence may be a read error, since a much larger clone differs from it by one base. The V call is TRDV2, the J call TRDJ1; 11 bases line up with TRDD3. The CDR3 length is 15 residues. Germline CDR1 is GEAIGNYY and CDR2 is EKD. In DNA form, the CDR3 reads TGTGCCTGTGACAGGTGGGGGATACGCACCGATAAACTCACCTTT. Protein sequence: CACDRWGIRTDKLTF.

This clone is medium-sized within its sample. The rearrangement joins TRDV2 to TRDJ3, with TRDD3 identical over 10 bases. V shed 4 bases and J 1 base; nucleotides not matched to a gene: 6. Germline CDR1 is GEAIGNYY and CDR2 is EKD. CDR3 size: 18 residues. CDR3 DNA: TGTGCCTGTGAGGAGGTACTGGGGGATTCCTGGGACACCCGACAGATGTTTTTC. It codes for CACEEVLGDSWDTRQMFF.

This clone appeared a few times. The chain recombines TRDV2 with TRDJ2, with a tentative D call TRDD3 (6 bases). From germline, CDR1 is GEAIGNYY and CDR2 EKD. V lost 1 base to trimming and J lost 6 bases, with 14 bases between them. This CDR3 spans 15 amino acids. CDR3 bases: TGTGCCTGTGACACGTTAGGGGATGAGGCAGCACAACTCTTCTTT. As protein: CACDTLGDEAAQLFF.

CDR3 nucleotide sequence: TGTGCCTGTGACACCGTACTGGGGGATACCGACTCCTGGGACACCCGACAGATGTTTTTC. Protein sequence: CACDTVLGDTDSWDTRQMFF. The chain combines TRDV2 with TRDJ3, with 12 bases that match TRDD3. In the absence of a J gene in TCRdb, the DNA was matched to germline to assign it here. Losses at the gene ends were 0 bases for V and 0 bases for J; bases not matched to a gene: 5. This CDR3 spans 20 amino acids. In germline, CDR1 is GEAIGNYY, CDR2 EKD.

In its sample, this clone is medium-sized. Other DNA sequences in the same sample also yield this CDR3. J is TRDJ3 and V is TRDV2; the match to TRDD3 covers 13 bases. CDR3 length: 19 residues. The V gene's germline CDR1 is GEAIGNYY and CDR2 EKD. V lost 3 bases to trimming and J lost 5 bases; unmatched junction nucleotides: 9. CDR3 protein: CACDALLGDTDRDTRQMFF. The CDR3 DNA reads as TGTGCCTGTGACGCCCTACTGGGGGATACGGACAGGGACACCCGACAGATGTTTTTC.

This clone counts as medium-sized. This may stem from a read error, because a much larger clone lies one nucleotide away. The chain links TRDV2 to TRDJ2, with 7 positions matching TRDD3. From germline, CDR1 is GEAIGNYY and CDR2 EKD. This CDR3 is built from 15 residues. Trimming removed 0 bases from V and 1 base from J; junction bases left unmatched: 1. In DNA, the CDR3 is TGTGCCTGTGACACCCTGGGGGGTTTGACAGCACAACTCTTCTTT. This sequence encodes CACDTLGGLTAQLFF.

This clone rates as medium-sized. Other DNA sequences in this sample translate to the same CDR3. The chain has TRDV2 and TRDJ3, with D uncertain. The CDR3 has 16 amino acids. Germline loops: CDR1 GEAIGNYY, CDR2 EKD. Trimming cost V 1 base and J 0 bases, with 6 bases left between them. For the CDR3, the DNA is TGTGCCTGTGACACGCCCAGCTCCTGGGACACCCGACAGATGTTTTTC. Encoded protein: CACDTPSSWDTRQMFF.

Within the sample, this clone is medium-sized (0.01 to 0.1%). This sample also contains other DNA sequences that code for the same CDR3. This chain uses TRDV2 with TRDJ1, with 9 bases fitting TRDD3. The CDR3 has 14 residues. Germline V gene sequence: CDR1 GEAIGNYY, CDR2 EKD. Losses at the gene ends were 1 base for V and 3 bases for J; bases not matched to a gene: 2. The CDR3 protein is CACDTWGYADKLIF. CDR3 DNA: TGTGCCTGTGACACTTGGGGATACGCCGATAAACTCATCTTT.

By frequency in the sample, this clone is medium-sized (0.01 to 0.1%). The J gene is TRDJ2, the V gene TRDV2; the match to TRDD3 covers 7 bases. The CDR3 has 14 residues. The germline V gene encodes CDR1 GEAIGNYY and CDR2 EKD. V was clipped by 3 bases and J by 2 bases; unmatched bases: 2. The CDR3 DNA reads as TGTGCCTGTGACCTACTGGGGTTGACAGCACAACTCTTCTTT. Protein: CACDLLGLTAQLFF.

This clone is labeled as medium-sized (0.01 to 0.1%). Distinct nucleotide sequences in the sample also encode this CDR3. The chain uses TRDV2 and TRDJ3; TRDD3 matches 9 bases. The CDR3 totals 19 residues. Germline V gives CDR1 GEAIGNYY, CDR2 EKD. Trimming at V came to 0 bases and at J to 0 bases, leaving 5 bases not matched to a gene. The CDR3 DNA reads as TGTGCCTGTGACACCGGGTACTGGGGGAGCTCCTGGGACACCCGACAGATGTTTTTC. Translating it yields CACDTGYWGSSWDTRQMFF.

This clone showed up just a few times. Distinct nucleotide sequences in the sample also encode this CDR3. V is TRDV2 and J is TRDJ2; TRDD3 matches at 8 bases. Germline values: CDR1 GEAIGNYY, CDR2 EKD. The ends lost 2 bases at V and 0 bases at J; junction bases unmatched: 7. This CDR3 spans 17 amino acids. CDR3 sequence (DNA): TGTGCCTGTGACATAATGGGGGATCCTTCTTTGACAGCACAACTCTTCTTT. Protein: CACDIMGDPSLTAQLFF.

This clone is labeled medium-sized. The chain carries TRDV2 and TRDJ3; a weak D match, TRDD3 (6 bases). CDR1 and CDR2 (germline): GEAIGNYY, EKD. The V end lost 3 bases, the J end lost 0 bases, and 8 bases lay between the germline ends. The CDR3 loop spans 16 amino acids. The CDR3 DNA follows: TGTGCCTGTGACGTACTGGGCTCCTGGGACACCCGACAGATGTTTTTC. Its protein is CACDVLGSWDTRQMFF.

This clone has a handful of counts. Sequence at one end of the junction differs from germline and may be a read error. The chain carries TRDV2 and TRDJ2, with 9 bases aligning to TRDD3. This CDR3 region has 16 residues. Germline V gene lookup returns CDR1 GEAIGNYY and CDR2 EKD. The CDR3 nucleotides read TGTGCCCGTGACACCGTGGGGGATATTTTGCCAGCACAACTCTTCTTT. It codes for CARDTVGDILPAQLFF.

This clone was seen ten or more times. This sequence joins TRDV2 and TRDJ1; TRDD3 matches 7 bases. In germline, CDR1 is GEAIGNYY, CDR2 EKD. V lost 3 bases to trimming and J lost 4 bases; unmatched junction nucleotides: 7. CDR3 length equals 14 residues. The CDR3 reads CACDEGGIIDKLIF. The CDR3 DNA is TGTGCCTGTGACGAGGGGGGGATTATCGATAAACTCATCTTT.

Notes on this clone: One end of the junction varies from germline; a read error may be responsible. This chain connects TRDV2 to TRDJ3, with D possibly TRDD3 on 6 matching bases. Here the J gene was assigned by germline matching of the DNA, as TCRdb has none. In germline, CDR1 is GEAIGNYY, CDR2 EKD. This CDR3 is 21 amino acids long. In nucleotides, the CDR3 is TGTGCCTGTGACACAGGCTGGGGATCTCCTCCGAGCTCCTGGGGCACCCGACAGATGTTTTTC. Encoded protein: CACDTGWGSPPSSWGTRQMFF.